This T cell receptor beta chain is from a study of T cells in Graves' hyperthyroidism and ophthalmopathy. What was amplified from RNA transcripts were TCR beta CDR3 regions. The TCR CDR3 was amplified in a first-round RT-PCR using the HTBI primer set. In TCRdb, the multiplex PCR reads were re-called with MiXCR into one record per CDR3 protein. Counted here are 530,000 or so distinct CDR3 sequences, 35% to 55% occurring once; the ten biggest clones make up around 7.7%. The CDR3 is 14 residues long. Germline V gene data show CDR1 as ENHRY and CDR2 as SYGVKD. The V end was cut by 5 bases, the J end by 6 bases, with 11 bases between.

The sample was peripheral blood or thyroid tissue (not recorded which). The J gene is TRBJ1-6, the V gene TRBV10-3; D perhaps matches TRBD1 (5 bases). This TCR came from a woman between 18 and 30 years old with Graves' hyperthyroidism. The CDR3 DNA reads TGTGCCATCAGTTATAGGACAACTAATTCACCCCTCCACTTT. It codes for CAISYRTTNSPLHF.